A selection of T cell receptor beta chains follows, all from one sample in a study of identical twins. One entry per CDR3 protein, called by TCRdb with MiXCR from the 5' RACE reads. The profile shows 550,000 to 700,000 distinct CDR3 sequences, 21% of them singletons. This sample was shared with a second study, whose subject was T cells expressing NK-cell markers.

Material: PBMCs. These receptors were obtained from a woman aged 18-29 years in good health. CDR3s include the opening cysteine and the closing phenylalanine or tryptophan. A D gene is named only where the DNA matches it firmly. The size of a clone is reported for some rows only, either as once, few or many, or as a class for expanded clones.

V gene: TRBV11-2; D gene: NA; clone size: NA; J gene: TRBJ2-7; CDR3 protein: CASSFIQGLGEQYF; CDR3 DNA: TGTGCCAGCAGCTTTATCCAGGGGCTGGGGGAGCAGTACTTC
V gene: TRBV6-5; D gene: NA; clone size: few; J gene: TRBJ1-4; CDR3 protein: CASSYSSGRTNEKLFF; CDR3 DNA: TGTGCCAGCAGTTACTCATCGGGCCGGACTAATGAAAAACTGTTTTTT
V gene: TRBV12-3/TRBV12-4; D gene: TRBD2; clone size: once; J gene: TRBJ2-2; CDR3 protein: CASSGRAVELFF; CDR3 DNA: TGTGCCAGTAGCGGGAGGGCCGTGGAGCTGTTTTTT
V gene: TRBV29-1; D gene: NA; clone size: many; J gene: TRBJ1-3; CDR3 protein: CSVAVSGNTIYF; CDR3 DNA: TGCAGCGTCGCAGTCTCTGGAAACACCATATATTTT
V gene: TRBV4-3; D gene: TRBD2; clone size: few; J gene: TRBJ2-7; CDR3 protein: CASSQDGWGGSYEQYF; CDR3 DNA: TGCGCCAGCAGCCAAGACGGTTGGGGGGGCTCCTACGAGCAGTACTTC
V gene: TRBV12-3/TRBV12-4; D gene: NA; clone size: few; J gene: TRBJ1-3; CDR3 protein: CASNGRSSGNTIYF; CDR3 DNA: TGTGCCAGCAACGGTCGATCCTCTGGAAACACCATATATTTT
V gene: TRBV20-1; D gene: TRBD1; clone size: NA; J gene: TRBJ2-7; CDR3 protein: CSAIGQGLEQYF; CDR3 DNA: TGCAGTGCCATCGGACAGGGGCTAGAGCAGTACTTC
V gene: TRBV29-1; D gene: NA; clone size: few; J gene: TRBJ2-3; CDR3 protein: CSVLRGHTADTQYF; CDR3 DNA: TGCAGCGTTCTTCGGGGGCATACAGCGGATACGCAGTATTTT
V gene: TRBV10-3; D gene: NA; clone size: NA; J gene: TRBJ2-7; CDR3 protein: CAIKKGDASEQYF; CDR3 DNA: TGTGCCATCAAAAAGGGGGACGCCTCCGAGCAGTACTTC
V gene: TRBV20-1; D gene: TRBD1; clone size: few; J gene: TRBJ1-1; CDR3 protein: CSAPRTGDTEAFF; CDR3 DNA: TGCAGTGCTCCGCGGACAGGGGACACTGAAGCTTTCTTT
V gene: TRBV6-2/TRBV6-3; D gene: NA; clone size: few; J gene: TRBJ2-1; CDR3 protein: CASSSWAENPYNEQFF; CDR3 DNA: TGTGCCAGCAGTTCCTGGGCGGAAAACCCCTACAATGAGCAGTTCTTC
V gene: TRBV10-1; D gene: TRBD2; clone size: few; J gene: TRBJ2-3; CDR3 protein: CASSESWASGSPADTQYF; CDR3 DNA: TGCGCCAGCAGTGAGTCGTGGGCTAGCGGGAGTCCCGCAGATACGCAGTATTTT
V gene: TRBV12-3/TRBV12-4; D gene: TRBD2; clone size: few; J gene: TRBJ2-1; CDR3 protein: CASTQTSGTYNEQFF; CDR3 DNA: TGTGCCAGCACCCAGACTAGCGGGACTTACAATGAGCAGTTCTTC
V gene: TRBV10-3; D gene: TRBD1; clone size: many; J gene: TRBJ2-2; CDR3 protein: CAISPGTANTGELFF; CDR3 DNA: TGTGCCATCAGTCCCGGGACAGCGAACACCGGGGAGCTGTTTTTT
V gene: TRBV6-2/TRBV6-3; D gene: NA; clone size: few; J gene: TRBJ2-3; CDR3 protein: CASSAMIEDTQYF; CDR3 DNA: TGTGCCAGCAGTGCCATGATCGAAGATACGCAGTATTTT
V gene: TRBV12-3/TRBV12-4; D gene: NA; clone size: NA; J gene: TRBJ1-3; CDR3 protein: CASSVRGYDGNTIYF; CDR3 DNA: TGTGCCAGCAGTGTCCGGGGATACGATGGAAACACCATATATTTT
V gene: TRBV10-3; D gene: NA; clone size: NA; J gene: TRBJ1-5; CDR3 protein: CAISSQAANRPQHF; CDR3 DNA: TGTGCCATCAGTTCCCAGGCAGCTAATCGGCCCCAGCATTTT
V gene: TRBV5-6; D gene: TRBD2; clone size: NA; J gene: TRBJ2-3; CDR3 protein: CASSLRAGVVADTQYF; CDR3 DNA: TGTGCCAGCAGCTTGCGAGCGGGAGTTGTGGCAGATACGCAGTATTTT
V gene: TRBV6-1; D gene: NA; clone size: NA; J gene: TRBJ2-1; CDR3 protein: CASSGRLAAYNEQFF; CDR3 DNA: TGTGCCAGCAGTGGAAGGCTAGCAGCTTACAATGAGCAGTTCTTC
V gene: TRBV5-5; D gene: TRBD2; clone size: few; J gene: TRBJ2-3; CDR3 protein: CASSTRAGGSDTQYF; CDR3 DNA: TGTGCCAGCAGCACCCGGGCGGGAGGGTCAGATACGCAGTATTTT
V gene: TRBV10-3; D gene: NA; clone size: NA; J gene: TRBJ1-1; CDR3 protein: CAISEPEQGTFF; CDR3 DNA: TGTGCCATCAGTGAGCCAGAACAGGGAACTTTCTTT
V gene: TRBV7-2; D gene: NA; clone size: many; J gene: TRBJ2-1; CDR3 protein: CASSLISDNEQFF; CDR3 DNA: TGTGCCAGCAGCTTAATTAGCGACAATGAGCAGTTCTTC
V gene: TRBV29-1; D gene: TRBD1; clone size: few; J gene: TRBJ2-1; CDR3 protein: CSVVDRAPVEQFF; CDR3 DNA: TGCAGCGTGGTAGACAGGGCCCCGGTAGAGCAGTTCTTC
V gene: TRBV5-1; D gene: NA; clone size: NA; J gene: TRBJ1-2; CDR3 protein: CASSAEGQNYGYTF; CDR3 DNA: TGCGCCAGCAGCGCGGAGGGCCAGAACTATGGCTACACCTTC
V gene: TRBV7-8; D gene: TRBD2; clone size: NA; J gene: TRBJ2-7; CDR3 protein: CASSHGTSRNYEQYF; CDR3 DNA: TGTGCCAGCAGCCACGGGACTAGCAGAAACTACGAGCAGTACTTC
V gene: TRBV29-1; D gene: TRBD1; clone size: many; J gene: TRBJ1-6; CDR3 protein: CSGRGIGSPLHF; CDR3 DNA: TGCAGTGGCAGGGGGATTGGTTCACCCCTCCACTTT
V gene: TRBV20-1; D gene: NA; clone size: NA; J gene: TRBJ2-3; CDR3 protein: CSADSSTDTQYF; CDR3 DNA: TGCAGCGCGGACTCTAGCACAGATACGCAGTATTTT
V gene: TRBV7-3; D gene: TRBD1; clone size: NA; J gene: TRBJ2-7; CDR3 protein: CASSLGGARTGGTYEQYF; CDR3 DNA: TGTGCCAGCAGCTTAGGCGGGGCACGGACAGGGGGGACCTACGAGCAGTACTTC
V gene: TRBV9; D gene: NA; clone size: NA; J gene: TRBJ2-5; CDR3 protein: CASSTVGGQETQYF; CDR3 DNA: TGTGCCAGCAGCACAGTGGGGGGCCAAGAGACCCAGTACTTC
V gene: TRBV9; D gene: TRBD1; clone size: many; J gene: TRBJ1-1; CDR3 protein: CASSSSRDRVETEAFF; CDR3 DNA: TGTGCCAGCAGCTCGTCCCGGGACAGGGTTGAAACTGAAGCTTTCTTT
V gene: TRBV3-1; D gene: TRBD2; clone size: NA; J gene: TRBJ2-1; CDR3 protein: CASSQAISGGYNEQFF; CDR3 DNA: TGTGCCAGCAGCCAAGCCATTAGCGGGGGGTACAATGAGCAGTTCTTC
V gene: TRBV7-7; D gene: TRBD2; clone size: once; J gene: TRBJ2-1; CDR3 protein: CASSLERESEQFF; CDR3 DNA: TGTGCCAGCAGCTTAGAGCGGGAGAGTGAGCAGTTCTTC
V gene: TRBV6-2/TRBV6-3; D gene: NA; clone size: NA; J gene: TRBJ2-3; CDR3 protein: CASKLGGADTQYF; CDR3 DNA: TGTGCCAGCAAGTTGGGCGGGGCAGATACGCAGTATTTT
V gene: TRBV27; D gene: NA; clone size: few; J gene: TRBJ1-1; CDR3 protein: CASSLLTTGTTEAFF; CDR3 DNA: TGTGCCAGCAGTTTATTAACGACAGGAACGACTGAAGCTTTCTTT
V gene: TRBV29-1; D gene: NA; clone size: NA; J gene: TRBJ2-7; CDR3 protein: CSASSPGSYEQYF; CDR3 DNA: TGCAGCGCTTCTTCCCCGGGCTCCTACGAGCAGTACTTC
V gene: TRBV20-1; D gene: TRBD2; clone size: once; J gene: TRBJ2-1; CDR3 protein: CIARDPSGGGREQFF; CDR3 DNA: TGCATTGCTAGAGATCCTAGCGGGGGGGGCAGGGAGCAGTTCTTC
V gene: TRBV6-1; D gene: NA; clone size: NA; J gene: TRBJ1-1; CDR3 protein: CASRGRRGNTEAFF; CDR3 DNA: TGTGCCAGCCGAGGACGGCGGGGGAACACTGAAGCTTTCTTT
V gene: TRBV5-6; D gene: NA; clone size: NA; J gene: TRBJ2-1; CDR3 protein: CASSLDGGISYNEQFF; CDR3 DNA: TGTGCCAGCAGCTTGGACGGCGGAATCTCCTACAATGAGCAGTTCTTC
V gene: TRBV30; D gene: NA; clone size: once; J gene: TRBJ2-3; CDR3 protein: CAWTDNTDTQYF; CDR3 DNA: TGTGCCTGGACCGACAACACAGATACGCAGTATTTT
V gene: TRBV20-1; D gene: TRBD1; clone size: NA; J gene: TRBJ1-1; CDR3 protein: CSAPPGQGLFAFF; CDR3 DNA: TGCAGTGCTCCTCCGGGACAGGGATTGTTCGCTTTCTTT
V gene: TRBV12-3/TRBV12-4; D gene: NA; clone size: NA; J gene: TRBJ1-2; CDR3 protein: CASSSVQGHGYTF; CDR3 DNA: TGTGCCAGCAGTTCAGTACAGGGTCATGGCTACACCTTC
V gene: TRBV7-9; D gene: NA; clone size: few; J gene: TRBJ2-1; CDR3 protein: CASSLAQLEQFF; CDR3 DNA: TGTGCCAGCAGCTTAGCCCAGCTTGAGCAGTTCTTC
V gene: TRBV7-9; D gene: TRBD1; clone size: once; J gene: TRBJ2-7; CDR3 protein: CASSRQGRNEQYF; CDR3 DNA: TGTGCCAGCAGCCGACAGGGGAGGAACGAGCAGTACTTC
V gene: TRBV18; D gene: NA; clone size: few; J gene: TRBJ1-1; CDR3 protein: CASYNGRQKEAFF; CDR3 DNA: TGTGCCAGTTATAATGGGAGACAGAAGGAAGCTTTCTTT
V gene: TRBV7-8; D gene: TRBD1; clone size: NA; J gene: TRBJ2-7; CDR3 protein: CASSQGGTGEYEQYF; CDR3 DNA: TGTGCCAGCAGCCAAGGCGGGACAGGCGAGTACGAGCAGTACTTC
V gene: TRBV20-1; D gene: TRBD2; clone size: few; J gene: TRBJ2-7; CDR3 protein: CSARRSGGLASNEQYF; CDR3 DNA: TGCAGTGCTAGAAGGTCGGGAGGGCTAGCGTCCAACGAGCAGTACTTC
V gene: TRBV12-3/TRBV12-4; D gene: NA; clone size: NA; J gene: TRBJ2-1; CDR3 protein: CASRDRDHKFF; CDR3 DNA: TGTGCCAGCAGAGACCGGGACCACAAGTTCTTC